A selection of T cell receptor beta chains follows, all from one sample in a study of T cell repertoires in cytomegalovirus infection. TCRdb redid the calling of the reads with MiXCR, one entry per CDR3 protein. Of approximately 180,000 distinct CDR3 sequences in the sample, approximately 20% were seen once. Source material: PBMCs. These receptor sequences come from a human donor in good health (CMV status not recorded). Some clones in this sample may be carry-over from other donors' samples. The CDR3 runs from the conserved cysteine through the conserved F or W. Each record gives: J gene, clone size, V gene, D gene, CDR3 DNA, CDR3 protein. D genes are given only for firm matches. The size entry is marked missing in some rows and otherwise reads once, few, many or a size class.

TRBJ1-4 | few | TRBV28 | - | TGTGCCAGCAGGATAATGGGTTTCACGAATGAAAAACTGTTTTTT | CASRIMGFTNEKLFF
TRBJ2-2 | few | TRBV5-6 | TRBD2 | TGTGCCAGCAGCTTTTGGACTAGCGGGAGGAAGGAGCTGTTTTTT | CASSFWTSGRKELFF
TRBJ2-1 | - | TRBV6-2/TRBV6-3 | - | TGTGCCAGCAGTTACCGGGACGCCCTGATCTACGCTGAGCAGTTCTTC | CASSYRDALIYAEQFF
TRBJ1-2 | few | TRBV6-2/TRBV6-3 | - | TGTGCCAGCAGTTACGCGGAGTCTATGGCTAAGACCTTC | CASSYAESMAKTF
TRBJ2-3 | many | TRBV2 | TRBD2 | TGTGCCAGCAGGAGGGAGGGAGGAGGCACAGATACGCAGTATTTT | CASRREGGGTDTQYF
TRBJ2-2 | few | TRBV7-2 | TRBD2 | TGTGCCAGCAGCTTTTATACTAGCGGGAACACCGGGGAGCTGTTTTTT | CASSFYTSGNTGELFF
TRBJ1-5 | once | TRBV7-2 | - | TGTGCCAGAAGCTTAGTGGGTACAGGGTATCAGCCCCAGCATTTT | CARSLVGTGYQPQHF
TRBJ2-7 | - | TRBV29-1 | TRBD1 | TGCAGCGTTGAGACAGGGTCCAACTACGAGCAGTACTTC | CSVETGSNYEQYF
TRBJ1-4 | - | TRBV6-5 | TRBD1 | TGTGCCAGCAGTTGGTCCGGGACAGTAAATGAAAAACTGTTTTTT | CASSWSGTVNEKLFF
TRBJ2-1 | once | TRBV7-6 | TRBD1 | TGTGCCAGCAGCTCGCCGGGACAGGGATGGAATGAGCAGTTCTTC | CASSSPGQGWNEQFF
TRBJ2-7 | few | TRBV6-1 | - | TGTGCCAGCAGTGAATCGGGAGGGACAGGATCGCAGTACTTC | CASSESGGTGSQYF
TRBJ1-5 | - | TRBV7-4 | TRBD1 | TGTGCCAGCAGCTTCGGACAGGGGGCGCGTGATCAGCCCCAGCATTTT | CASSFGQGARDQPQHF
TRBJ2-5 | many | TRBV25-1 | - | TGTGCCAGCAGTGGACCAGACACTTCCGACCAAGAGACCCAGTACTTC | CASSGPDTSDQETQYF
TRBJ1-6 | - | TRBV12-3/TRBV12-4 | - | TGTGCCAGCGGAGATAGCTCCTATAATTCACCCCTCCACTTT | CASGDSSYNSPLHF
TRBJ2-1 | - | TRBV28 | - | TGTGCCAGCAGTATACTTGGGGGGAGCTCCTACAATGAGCAGTTCTTC | CASSILGGSSYNEQFF
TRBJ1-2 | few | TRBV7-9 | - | TGTGCCAGCAGCTTTTACAGAGGGTACTATGGCTACACCTTC | CASSFYRGYYGYTF